This T cell receptor (beta chain) was sequenced during a study of blood T cell repertoires in COVID-19. About the study: Donors in the United States, Italy and Spain gave samples during acute or convalescent COVID-19.

This clone was seen just once. Seattle's cohort entered during active infection and was followed longitudinally. V lost 0 bases and J lost 6; bases outside the gene matches: 9. The germline V gene encodes CDR1 MGHRA and CDR2 YSYEKL. The length of the CDR3 is 16 residues. Study processing details: Cell counts per sample came from amplifying reference gene primers. Generated by immunoSEQ multiplex PCR, the TCRdb table keeps only in-frame clones and is missing some. V and J calls and clone size are as listed in that table; D and trimming were resolved from the DNA. Among 150,000 to 250,000 clones listed, roughly three quarters were seen once.

This TCR derives from a woman between 35 and 50 years old with COVID-19, enrolled during active disease. The V and J genes are TRBV4-1 and TRBJ2-7, with 9 bases identical to TRBD2. The sequencing input was peripheral blood. CDR3 nucleotides: TGCGCCAGCAGCCAAGACTTCGGACTAGCGCTAGCCGAGCAGTACTTC. It translates to CASSQDFGLALAEQYF.